Listed here are 27 T cell receptor beta chains from one sample, sequenced in a study of blood T cell repertoires in COVID-19. Sequenced by immunoSEQ multiplex PCR; TCRdb stores in-frame clones only, minus some. The sample yields approximately 100,000 clones, approximately 86% seen once. The source material was PBMCs or T cells enriched from blood (not recorded which). Source of these receptors: a woman aged 50 to 65 who had recovered from COVID-19.

The rearrangement uses TRBV5-4 and TRBJ2-7; D may be TRBD1 (6 bases). Trimming left V 4 bases short and J 7 bases short, with 12 bases between. The CDR3 is 12 residues long. Germline V gene lookup returns CDR1 SGHNT and CDR2 YYREEE (reference sequence). The CDR3 bases are TGTGCCAGCAGCCAGGGGTTGGGGGAGCAGTACTTC. Its translation is CASSQGLGEQYF.

The chain employs TRBV28 and TRBJ1-5, with TRBD1 matching 9 bases. CDR3 size: 17 residues. CDR1 and CDR2 from the germline V gene are MDHEN and SYDVKM. V was clipped by 2 bases and J by 4 bases; unmatched bases: 9. The CDR3 loop reads CASSLAGQGLRNQPQHF. The CDR3, as DNA: TGTGCCAGCAGTTTAGCCGGACAGGGGCTGAGAAATCAGCCCCAGCATTTT.

This chain uses TRBV5-1 with TRBJ1-6, with 8 bases identical to TRBD1. The ends lost 4 bases at V and 4 bases at J; junction bases unmatched: 10. CDR3 length equals 17 residues. Germline CDR1 SGHRS, CDR2 YFSETQ. DNA for the CDR3: TGCGCCAGCAGCCCGGACCCCAGGGGGCTATATAATTCACCCCTCCACTTT. Protein sequence: CASSPDPRGLYNSPLHF.

This chain uses TRBV2 with TRBJ1-2; TRBD1 is a possible D gene (6 bases). V dropped 7 bases and J dropped 2 bases, with 20 bases sitting between them. The CDR3 spans 16 residues. Looked up from germline, CDR1 is SNHLY and CDR2 is FYNNEI. This CDR3 reads CASTPLGQGQNYGYTF. The CDR3 DNA reads as TGTGCCAGCACCCCCCTCGGGCAGGGGCAAAACTATGGCTACACCTTC.

The chain links TRBV5-1 to TRBJ1-1; TRBD1 matches 8 bases. This CDR3 has 14 residues. CDR1 and CDR2 from the germline V gene are SGHRS and YFSETQ. Trimming removed 7 bases from V and 4 bases from J; junction bases left unmatched: 9. In nucleotides, the CDR3 is TGCGCCAGCGGTTCCGGGACAGGAAGCACTGAAGCTTTCTTT. Amino acids: CASGSGTGSTEAFF.

The V call is TRBV27, the J call TRBJ1-1; TRBD1 aligns across 8 bases. The length of the CDR3 is 16 residues. Per the germline V gene, CDR1 is MNHEY and CDR2 is SMNVEV (reference sequence). V shed 8 bases and J 7 bases; nucleotides not matched to a gene: 18. The CDR3 sequence: CASCRDRSLSQSEAFF. The CDR3 DNA reads as TGTGCCAGCTGTCGGGACAGGAGTTTATCCCAAAGTGAAGCTTTCTTT.

The gene calls are TRBV5-1 and TRBJ2-2; 7 positions agree with TRBD2. The CDR3 length is 15 residues. CDR1 SGHRS and CDR2 YFSETQ come from the germline V gene. Trimming at V came to 3 bases and at J to 0 bases, leaving 2 bases not matched to a gene. The DNA of the CDR3 is TGCGCCAGCAGCTCCCTAGCGGCGAACACCGGGGAGCTGTTTTTT. It specifies CASSSLAANTGELFF.

V usage is TRBV15 and J usage is TRBJ1-1; 7 positions agree with TRBD1. The V gene's germline CDR1 is LNHNV and CDR2 YYDKDF (reference sequence). The length of the CDR3 is 16 residues. V shed 3 bases and J 5 bases; nucleotides not matched to a gene: 12. CDR3 sequence: CATSRAEGAGRTEAFF. As DNA, the CDR3 is TGTGCCACCAGCAGGGCTGAGGGGGCAGGGCGGACTGAAGCTTTCTTT.

This rearrangement joins TRBV20-1 to TRBJ2-7, with D uncertain. V lost 3 bases and J lost 2, with 14 bases in between. The CDR3 covers 14 residues. Germline V gives CDR1 DFQATT, CDR2 SNEGSKA (reference sequence). CDR3 in amino acids: CSASRRKLPYEQYF. In DNA, the CDR3 is TGCAGTGCTAGTCGGCGGAAGTTACCCTACGAGCAGTACTTC.

This chain links TRBV19 with TRBJ2-4; 10 positions match TRBD2. Trimming removed 5 bases from V and 7 bases from J; junction bases left unmatched: 8. The CDR3 covers 15 residues. CDR1 and CDR2 (germline): LNHDA, SQIVND (reference sequence). CDR3 nucleotide sequence: TGTGCCAGTAGTCTGACTAGCGGGTTTCCCAACATTCAGTACTTC. Its protein is CASSLTSGFPNIQYF.

The gene calls are TRBV7-3 and TRBJ1-4; D unclear. This CDR3 is 13 amino acids long. V shed 8 bases and J shed 1 base, with 8 bases lying between them. Looked up from germline, CDR1 is SGHTA and CDR2 is FQGTGA. CDR3 in amino acids: CASSRETNEKLFF. The CDR3 DNA is TGTGCCAGCTCACGGGAAACTAATGAAAAACTGTTTTTT.

The chain links TRBV5-1 to TRBJ2-7, with a weak D call TRBD2 (5 bases). V was clipped by 1 base and J by 3 bases, with 14 bases between them. Germline loops: CDR1 SGHRS, CDR2 YFSETQ. The CDR3 extends over 15 amino acids. The CDR3 protein is CASSLMGASVYEQYF. In DNA, the CDR3 is TGCGCCAGCAGCTTGATGGGAGCTTCCGTCTACGAGCAGTACTTC.

The J gene is TRBJ2-7, the V gene TRBV2, with 7 bases aligning to TRBD1. Germline lookup yields CDR1 SNHLY and CDR2 FYNNEI. The CDR3 extends over 13 amino acids. V was pared by 5 bases and J by 5 bases, with 6 bases of the junction left unmatched. CDR3 DNA sequence: TGTGCCAGCAGTAAAGACAGGGCCCACGAGCAGTACTTC. Protein sequence: CASSKDRAHEQYF.

The V and J genes are TRBV6-1 and TRBJ1-2; D gene unclear. The CDR3 spans 14 residues. V gave up 3 bases and J gave up 5 bases, with 13 bases separating them. The germline gives CDR1 MNHNS, CDR2 SASEGT. The DNA of the CDR3 is TGTGCCAGCAGTGAGACTACCCCACGGTATGGCTACACCTTC. Translated, it gives CASSETTPRYGYTF.

In DNA form, the CDR3 reads TGTGCCAGCAGCGTAGGGGGACGGATTAGCACAGATACGCAGTATTTT. Translated, it gives CASSVGGRISTDTQYF. The chain uses TRBV28 and TRBJ2-3, with D possibly being TRBD1 (6 bases). The CDR3 runs to 16 residues. From germline, CDR1 is MDHEN and CDR2 SYDVKM. V shed 6 bases and J shed 0 bases, with 16 bases lying between them.

The V gene is TRBV6-1, the J gene TRBJ1-2; a weak D match, TRBD1 (5 bases). CDR1 and CDR2 from the germline V gene are MNHNS and SASEGT. The germline V and J ends were trimmed by 0 bases and 8 bases, with 16 bases remaining between them. The CDR3 totals 15 residues. The DNA for the CDR3 is TGTGCCAGCAGTGAAGCTGGGGGGGGATTCGGAGGCTACACCTTC. Its protein is CASSEAGGGFGGYTF.

This chain links TRBV11-2 with TRBJ2-5, with 7 bases matching TRBD1. This CDR3 is built from 13 residues. V lost 4 bases and J lost 4; bases outside the gene matches: 3. Germline CDR1 and CDR2: SGHAT and FQNNGV. For the CDR3, the DNA is TGTGCCAGCAGCTGGACAGGTTCAGAGACCCAGTACTTC. Translated: CASSWTGSETQYF.

The CDR3 loop is CASKWGTQETQYF. The DNA for the CDR3 is TGTGCCAGCAAATGGGGGACTCAAGAGACCCAGTACTTC. This rearrangement joins TRBV25-1 to TRBJ2-5, with a weak D call TRBD2 (6 bases). In germline, CDR1 is MGHDK, CDR2 SYGVNS. V shed 7 bases and J shed 2 bases, with 11 bases lying between them. The CDR3 has 13 residues.

The rearrangement joins TRBV11-2 to TRBJ2-5; 9 nucleotides align to TRBD2. V was clipped by 5 bases and J by 4 bases; unmatched bases: 8. The CDR3 length is 15 residues. Germline V gene data show CDR1 as SGHAT and CDR2 as FQNNGV. CDR3 DNA: TGTGCCAGCAGCCAAGGGGGACTAGCCCCAGAGACCCAGTACTTC. It codes for CASSQGGLAPETQYF.

Only a few counts were recorded for this clone. The chain has TRBV7-8 and TRBJ1-2; D perhaps matches TRBD1 (6 bases). Germline-derived CDR1 and CDR2 are SGHVS and FQNEAQ. The V and J ends lost 1 base and 6 bases respectively, with 9 bases between them. The CDR3 totals 13 residues. The CDR3: CASSLGEGDGYTF. In DNA, the CDR3 is TGTGCCAGCAGCTTAGGAGAGGGGGATGGCTACACCTTC.

This clone was detected ten times or more. The V and J genes are TRBV28 and TRBJ1-4; weak D call: TRBD1 (5 bases). Germline V gene sequence: CDR1 MDHEN, CDR2 SYDVKM. Trimming pared 3 bases from V and 2 bases from J, leaving 19 bases between. CDR3 size: 18 residues. The DNA for the CDR3 is TGTGCCAGCAGTTTTTGGTCAATAAGTGGGGGGACTAATGAAAAACTGTTTTTT. It is translated as CASSFWSISGGTNEKLFF.

The chain uses TRBV4-1 and TRBJ1-2, with 11 bases fitting TRBD1. After removal of 3 bases from V and 4 bases from J, the junction contained 7 bases not matched to a gene. CDR1 and CDR2 from the germline V gene are MGHRA and YSYEKL. There are 16 residues in the CDR3. The chain's CDR3 is CASSHAPGQGVYGYTF. For the CDR3, the DNA is TGCGCCAGCAGCCACGCACCGGGACAGGGGGTCTATGGCTACACCTTC.

This clone was seen once. The chain uses TRBV6-5 and TRBJ1-5, with D perhaps TRBD1 (5 bases). Trimming removed 6 bases at V and 5 bases at J, with 11 bases between. Germline V gene lookup returns CDR1 MNHEY and CDR2 SVGAGI. The CDR3 extends over 13 amino acids. CDR3 nucleotide sequence: TGTGCCAGCAGAGGTACAGGCCATCAGCCCCAGCATTTT. Translated: CASRGTGHQPQHF.

The table lists this clone with a few counts. This rearrangement joins TRBV2 to TRBJ1-2, with D tentatively TRBD1 (5 bases). The CDR3 has 15 amino acids. V was pared by 6 bases and J by 1 base, with 15 bases between. Germline assignment: CDR1 SNHLY and CDR2 FYNNEI. The CDR3 DNA reads as TGTGCCAGCAGACGAGGCCAGGGACTTAACTATGGCTACACCTTC. It encodes CASRRGQGLNYGYTF.

The CDR3 DNA is TGTGCCAGCAGCGTAGGACAGGGAGAAGCTTTCTTT. Its translation is CASSVGQGEAFF. The gene calls are TRBV9 and TRBJ1-1, with 7 bases aligning to TRBD1. Unmatched junction bases numbered 1, after V lost 0 bases and J lost 8 bases. The CDR3 is 12 residues long. The V gene's germline CDR1 is SGDLS and CDR2 YYNGEE. Full variable domain (missing parts from reference TRBV9 and TRBJ1-1): DSGVTQTPKHLITATGQRVTLRCSPRSGDLSVYWYQQSLDQGLQFLIQYYNGEERAKGNILERFSAQQFPDLHSELNLSSLELGDSALYFCASSVGQGEAFFGQGTRLTVV.

The chain recombines TRBV6-6 with TRBJ2-2; D unresolved. Trimming pared 8 bases from V and 6 bases from J, leaving 19 bases between. The length of the CDR3 is 15 residues. The germline CDR1 and CDR2 sequences are MNHNY and SVGAGI (reference sequence). The chain's CDR3 is CASGKTGSGAGELFF. The DNA for the CDR3 is TGTGCCAGCGGAAAGACCGGGTCGGGTGCCGGGGAGCTGTTTTTT.

The chain is built from TRBV5-1 and TRBJ2-1, with TRBD2 matching over 7 bases. CDR3 size: 15 residues. Germline lookup yields CDR1 SGHRS and CDR2 YFSETQ. J gave up 7 bases and V 2 bases, and 9 bases lay outside the gene matches. In nucleotides, the CDR3 is TGCGCCAGCAGCTTCGAGGCGGGAGATAAAAATGAGCAGTTCTTC. This translates into CASSFEAGDKNEQFF. Full variable domain (rest looked up from reference TRBV5-1 and TRBJ2-1): KAGVTQTPRYLIKTRGQQVTLSCSPISGHRSVSWYQQTPGQGLQFLFEYFSETQRNKGNFPGRFSGRQFSNSRSEMNVSTLELGDSALYLCASSFEAGDKNEQFFGPGTRLTVL.